The 21 T cell receptor beta chains given below trace back to one sample, sequenced in a study of beta chain features in type 1 diabetes. The study's findings and limits: TCRB CDR3s were moderately but significantly shorter in Type 1 diabetes patients in all four CD4+ subsets.

As every portion of the isolated RNA was reverse transcribed, the sequencing read expressed TCRB transcripts. Profiling relied on immunoSEQ multiplex PCR, and the TCRdb table lists in-frame clones only, not all of them. The sample lists some 160,000 clones; approximately 9.1% were seen once. These TCRs are of unknown antigen specificity. The sequenced sample was central memory CD4+ T cells from blood. These receptors all come from a woman aged 25 to 39 with type 1 diabetes.

A few counts support this clone. The chain couples TRBV10-3 to TRBJ2-1; 14 bases match TRBD2. V shed 9 bases, J shed 10 bases, and the junction held 11 bases outside the gene matches. This CDR3 has 15 amino acids. Per the germline V gene, CDR1 is ENHRY and CDR2 is SYGVKD. The CDR3 protein is CAMAPGLAGVREQFF. DNA for the CDR3: TGTGCCATGGCACCGGGACTAGCGGGGGTCAGGGAGCAGTTCTTC.

The chain links TRBV5-1 to TRBJ2-1; weak D call: TRBD1 (6 bases). Germline CDR1 reads SGHRS; CDR2 reads YFSETQ. Between the trimmed V and J ends, which lost 0 bases and 8 bases, there was a span of 15 bases. The CDR3 is 15 residues long. The CDR3 reads CASSLGTDLWDEQFF. In DNA, the CDR3 is TGCGCCAGCAGCTTGGGGACAGATCTATGGGATGAGCAGTTCTTC. The whole variable domain, filled in from reference TRBV5-1 and TRBJ2-1, reads KAGVTQTPRYLIKTRGQQVTLSCSPISGHRSVSWYQQTPGQGLQFLFEYFSETQRNKGNFPGRFSGRQFSNSRSEMNVSTLELGDSALYLCASSLGTDLWDEQFFGPGTRLTVL.

The chain employs TRBV9 and TRBJ1-1; D is possibly TRBD1 (5 bases). CDR3 length: 13 amino acids. Per germline, CDR1 SGDLS and CDR2 YYNGEE. Between the trimmed V and J ends, which lost 4 bases and 3 bases, there was a span of 10 bases. CDR3 nucleotides: TGTGCCAGCAGCTCCAGGGTGGACACTGAAGCTTTCTTT. Its protein is CASSSRVDTEAFF.

This clone has only a few counts. The chain carries TRBV15 and TRBJ2-5, with 11 bases lining up with TRBD2. V dropped 2 bases and J dropped 2; count of bases not matched to a gene: 4. The germline V gene encodes CDR1 LNHNV and CDR2 YYDKDF (reference sequence). This CDR3 has 16 amino acids. The CDR3 protein is CATSRTLAGDQETQYF. The CDR3, as DNA: TGTGCCACCAGCAGAACACTAGCGGGAGATCAAGAGACCCAGTACTTC. Complete variable domain (other parts from reference TRBV15 and TRBJ2-5): DAMVIQNPRYQVTQFGKPVTLSCSQTLNHNVMYWYQQKSSQAPKLLFHYYDKDFNNEADTPDNFQSRRPNTSFCFLDIRSPGLGDTAMYLCATSRTLAGDQETQYFGPGTRLLVL.

The rearrangement links TRBV28 to TRBJ2-5; TRBD1 is a possible D gene (7 bases). Between the trimmed V and J ends, which lost 2 bases and 1 base, there was a span of 11 bases. The CDR3 spans 15 residues. The germline V gene has CDR1 MDHEN and CDR2 SYDVKM. The CDR3 sequence is CASSLGGTVQETQYF. CDR3 coding DNA: TGTGCCAGCAGTTTAGGGGGGACAGTCCAAGAGACCCAGTACTTC.

This clone was observed a single time. DNA for the CDR3: TGCGCCAGCAGCTCCGGGACAGCTAACTATGGCTACACCTTC. Amino acids: CASSSGTANYGYTF. This sequence joins TRBV5-1 and TRBJ1-2, with 7 bases fitting TRBD1. The junction had 2 bases not matched to a gene; V was cut back by 3 bases and J by 0 bases. The CDR3 loop spans 14 amino acids. Looked up from germline, CDR1 is SGHRS and CDR2 is YFSETQ.

This clone was counted ten times or more. The gene calls are TRBV11-2 and TRBJ2-1, with TRBD2 matching over 10 bases. CDR1 SGHAT and CDR2 FQNNGV come from the germline V gene. Trimming cost V 1 base and J 8 bases; bases outside gene matches: 8. CDR3 length: 16 residues. The CDR3 coding sequence is TGTGCCAGCAGCTTAGCGGCTAGCGGGAGTGTATATGAGCAGTTCTTC. Translated: CASSLAASGSVYEQFF.

This clone was picked up a small number of times. DNA of the CDR3: TGTGCCAGCAGCGTTTCCGCCGTCGGTTGGGAGCAGTACTTC. It is translated as CASSVSAVGWEQYF. The gene calls are TRBV9 and TRBJ2-7, with no clear D. The V gene lost 2 bases and the J gene lost 7 bases, with 16 bases spanning the gap. The germline CDR1 and CDR2 sequences are SGDLS and YYNGEE. The CDR3 runs to 14 residues.

This clone was picked up a small number of times. This chain links TRBV5-1 with TRBJ2-7; perhaps TRBD2 as D (6 bases). The germline gives CDR1 SGHRS, CDR2 YFSETQ. The CDR3 runs 13 residues. Trimming cost V 2 bases and J 0 bases, with 6 bases left between them. The CDR3 sequence: CASSFGSSYEQYF. In nucleotides, the CDR3 is TGCGCCAGCAGCTTCGGGAGCTCCTACGAGCAGTACTTC. Combining the CDR3 with reference TRBV5-1 and TRBJ2-7 gives the whole variable domain KAGVTQTPRYLIKTRGQQVTLSCSPISGHRSVSWYQQTPGQGLQFLFEYFSETQRNKGNFPGRFSGRQFSNSRSEMNVSTLELGDSALYLCASSFGSSYEQYFGPGTRLTVT.

The chain uses TRBV12-5 and TRBJ2-3; tentatively, D is TRBD2 (6 bases). This CDR3 has 20 residues. V was shortened by 0 bases and J by 3 bases, with 25 bases between the two germline ends. Germline V gives CDR1 LGHNT, CDR2 FRNRAP. CDR3 in amino acids: CASGLVKDGRVPGATDTQYF. The CDR3 DNA reads as TGTGCTAGTGGTTTGGTAAAGGACGGGCGGGTTCCGGGAGCAACAGATACGCAGTATTTT.

This chain joins TRBV7-9 and TRBJ2-7; 9 nucleotides agree with TRBD1. This CDR3 region has 13 residues. Per germline, CDR1 SEHNR and CDR2 FQNEAQ (reference sequence). V lost 6 bases to trimming and J lost 4 bases; unmatched junction nucleotides: 4. Written as DNA, the CDR3 is TGTGCCAGCAGGACGGGACAGGGATACGAGCAGTACTTC. Its protein product is CASRTGQGYEQYF. Drawing the rest from reference TRBV7-9 and TRBJ2-7, the complete variable domain is DTGVSQNPRHKITKRGQNVTFRCDPISEHNRLYWYRQTLGQGPEFLTYFQNEAQLEKSRLLSDRFSAERPKGSFSTLEIQRTEQGDSAMYLCASRTGQGYEQYFGPGTRLTVT.

Points on this clone: Additional DNA sequences in this sample encode the identical CDR3. The V and J genes are TRBV18 and TRBJ1-5; 11 bases are shared with TRBD1. The junction had 5 bases not matched to a gene; V was cut back by 6 bases and J by 7 bases. The CDR3 length is 14 residues. Germline CDR1 reads KGHSH; CDR2 reads LQKENI. The chain's CDR3 is CASSPGQGDQPQHF. As DNA, the CDR3 is TGTGCCAGCTCCCCGGGACAGGGGGACCAGCCCCAGCATTTT.

This clone has just a few counts. The V call is TRBV6-6, the J call TRBJ2-5, with 7 bases lining up with TRBD1. The germline CDR1 and CDR2 sequences are MNHNY and SVGAGI (reference sequence). J lost 2 bases, V lost 0 bases, and 3 bases had no gene match. The CDR3 covers 15 residues. As DNA, the CDR3 is TGTGCCAGCAGTTACTCCTCGACAGGGCAAGAGACCCAGTACTTC. It yields the protein CASSYSSTGQETQYF.

CDR3 protein: CASSLGLAGNYNEQFF. CDR3 sequence (DNA): TGTGCCAGCAGCTTAGGGCTAGCGGGAAACTACAATGAGCAGTTCTTC. The gene calls are TRBV7-9 and TRBJ2-1; TRBD2 aligns across 9 bases. With 1 base clipped from V and 3 bases from J, the junction kept 4 bases outside the gene matches. The germline V gene encodes CDR1 SEHNR and CDR2 FQNEAQ (reference sequence). The CDR3 runs 16 residues.

This clone was seen only a few times. The rearrangement uses TRBV27 and TRBJ2-1; D gene unclear. V was cut by 6 bases and J by 0 bases, with 9 bases left in between. Germline V lookup: CDR1 MNHEY, CDR2 SMNVEV (reference sequence). This CDR3 spans 14 amino acids. CDR3 sequence reads: CASRPTFSYNEQFF. The CDR3 nucleotides are TGTGCCAGCAGGCCGACATTCTCCTACAATGAGCAGTTCTTC.

The rearrangement links TRBV4-2 to TRBJ2-5; 10 nucleotides match TRBD1. CDR1 and CDR2 (germline): LGHNA, YNFKEQ. The CDR3 totals 15 residues. Trimming cost V 2 bases and J 3 bases; bases outside gene matches: 3. CDR3 amino acids: CASSQRDRGKETQYF. CDR3 coding DNA: TGTGCCAGCAGCCAAAGGGACAGGGGAAAAGAGACCCAGTACTTC.

This clone showed up just a few times. A much larger clone differs by one base, so this may be a read error. The chain combines TRBV4-2 with TRBJ2-1, with 7 positions matching TRBD2. The germline CDR1 and CDR2 sequences are LGHNA and YNFKEQ. Trimming cost V 0 bases and J 10 bases; bases outside gene matches: 6. The CDR3 has 14 residues. The CDR3 nucleotides are TGTGCCAGCAGCCAAGAATTTGGGCGGGAGGAGCAGTTCTTC. This gives the protein CASSQEFGREEQFF.

The chain combines TRBV6-6 with TRBJ2-5; 11 nucleotides line up with TRBD2. Trimming cost V 4 bases and J 4 bases; bases outside gene matches: 5. This CDR3 has 15 residues. Germline V gene sequence: CDR1 MNHNY, CDR2 SVGAGI (reference sequence). In DNA form, the CDR3 reads TGTGCCAGCAGTTCGAGAGGACTAGCGGGAGAGACCCAGTACTTC. Its protein is CASSSRGLAGETQYF.

This clone turned up a few times. The chain uses TRBV30 and TRBJ2-5, with 8 bases fitting TRBD2. The length of the CDR3 is 15 residues. Per the germline V gene, CDR1 is GTSNPN and CDR2 is SVGIG (reference sequence). J lost 4 bases, V lost 0 bases, and 7 bases had no gene match. CDR3 sequence (DNA): TGTGCCTGGAGTGTCCCTAGCGGGCTCCTAGAGACCCAGTACTTC. Amino acid sequence: CAWSVPSGLLETQYF.

The chain couples TRBV7-3 to TRBJ2-1, with TRBD2 matching 11 bases. Germline V gene data show CDR1 as SGHTA and CDR2 as FQGTGA. V dropped 5 bases and J dropped 10; count of bases not matched to a gene: 13. The CDR3 length is 16 residues. Written as DNA, the CDR3 is TGTGCCAGCAGCCCTAACGTGGATAGCGGGAGGGACGAGCAGTTCTTC. It specifies CASSPNVDSGRDEQFF.

V gene TRBV2 combines with J gene TRBJ1-4; maybe TRBD1 (5 bases). This CDR3 is built from 13 residues. V lost 5 bases and J 8 bases, leaving 12 bases between the germline ends. The germline V gene encodes CDR1 SNHLY and CDR2 FYNNEI. Here the CDR3 DNA reads TGTGCCAGCAGTACTCAGGGAGGAGAAAAACTGTTTTTT. Translating gives CASSTQGGEKLFF.